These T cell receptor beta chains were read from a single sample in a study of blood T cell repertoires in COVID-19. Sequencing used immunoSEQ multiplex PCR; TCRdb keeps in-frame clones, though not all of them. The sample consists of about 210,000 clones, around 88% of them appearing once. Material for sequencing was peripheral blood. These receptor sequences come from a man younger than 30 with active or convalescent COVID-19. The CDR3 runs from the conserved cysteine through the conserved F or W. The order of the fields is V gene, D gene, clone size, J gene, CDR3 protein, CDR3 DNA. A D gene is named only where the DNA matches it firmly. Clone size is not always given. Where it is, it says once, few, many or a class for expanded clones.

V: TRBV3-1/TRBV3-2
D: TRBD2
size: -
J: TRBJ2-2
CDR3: CASSQEPSGRATGELFF
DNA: TGTGCCAGCAGCCAAGAACCTAGCGGGAGAGCCACCGGGGAGCTGTTTTTT

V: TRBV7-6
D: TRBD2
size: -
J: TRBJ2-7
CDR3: CASSSTLAGEDEQYF
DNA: TGTGCCAGCAGCTCCACCCTAGCGGGAGAAGACGAGCAGTACTTC

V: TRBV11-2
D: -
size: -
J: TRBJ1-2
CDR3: CASSLLTYGYTF
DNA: TGTGCCAGCAGCCTACTTACGTATGGCTACACCTTC

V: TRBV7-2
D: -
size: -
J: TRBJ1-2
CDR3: CASSLGAGVYGYTF
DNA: TGTGCCAGCAGCCTGGGCGCAGGGGTCTATGGCTACACCTTC

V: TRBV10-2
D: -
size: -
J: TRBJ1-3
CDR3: CASSGQGHHSGNTIYF
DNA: TGCGCCAGCAGCGGGCAGGGACACCACTCTGGAAACACCATATATTTT

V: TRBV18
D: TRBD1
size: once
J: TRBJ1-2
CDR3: CASSSGQGDGGYTF
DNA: TGTGCCAGCTCATCTGGACAGGGGGACGGTGGCTACACCTTC

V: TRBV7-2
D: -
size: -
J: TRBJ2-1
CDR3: CASSLLISDEQFF
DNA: TGTGCCAGCAGCTTACTTATTAGCGATGAGCAGTTCTTC

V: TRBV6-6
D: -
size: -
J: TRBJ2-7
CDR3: CASRAGGGAYEQYF
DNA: TGTGCCAGCAGGGCGGGCGGAGGGGCCTACGAGCAGTACTTC

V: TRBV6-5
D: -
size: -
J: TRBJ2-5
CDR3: CASSYARLETQYF
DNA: TGTGCCAGCAGTTACGCCAGGCTGGAGACCCAGTACTTC

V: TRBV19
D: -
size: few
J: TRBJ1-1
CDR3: CASSIQTQNTEAFF
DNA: TGTGCCAGTAGTATACAGACTCAGAACACTGAAGCTTTCTTT

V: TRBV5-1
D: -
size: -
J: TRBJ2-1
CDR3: CASSLTGSQFF
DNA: TGCGCCAGCAGCTTAACCGGGTCCCAGTTCTTC

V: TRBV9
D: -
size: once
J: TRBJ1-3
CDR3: CASSSHRGDTIYF
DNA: TGTGCCAGCAGCTCTCACCGGGGTGACACCATATATTTT

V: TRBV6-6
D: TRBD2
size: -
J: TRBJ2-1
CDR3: CASSPGGTRTYNEQFF
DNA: TGTGCCAGCAGTCCCGGGGGGACTAGGACCTACAATGAGCAGTTCTTC

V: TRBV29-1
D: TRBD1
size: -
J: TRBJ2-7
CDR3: CSVEETGTKYEQYF
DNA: TGCAGCGTTGAAGAGACAGGGACCAAATACGAGCAGTACTTC

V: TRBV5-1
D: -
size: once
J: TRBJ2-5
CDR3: CASSLGPGQQETQYF
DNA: TGCGCCAGCAGCTTGGGACCTGGACAGCAAGAGACCCAGTACTTC